Only a few counts were recorded for the clone carrying this TCR beta chain. TCRdb ran MiXCR on the 5' RACE reads and lists one entry per CDR3 protein. The sample carries 90,000 to 100,000 distinct CDR3 sequences, approximately 15% recorded once. Germline lookup yields CDR1 MNHEY and CDR2 SVGEGT. The V end was cut by 6 bases, the J end by 2 bases, with 14 bases between. CDR3 size: 15 residues. This entry belongs to a study of T cells of healthy individuals. The receptor was derived from a human donor in good health. The gene calls are TRBV6-2 or TRBV6-3 and TRBJ1-5, with D maybe TRBD1 (6 bases). The CDR3, as DNA: TGTGCCAGCAGCTTCACAGGGTTCCGCAATCAGCCCCAGCATTTT. Protein product: CASSFTGFRNQPQHF.